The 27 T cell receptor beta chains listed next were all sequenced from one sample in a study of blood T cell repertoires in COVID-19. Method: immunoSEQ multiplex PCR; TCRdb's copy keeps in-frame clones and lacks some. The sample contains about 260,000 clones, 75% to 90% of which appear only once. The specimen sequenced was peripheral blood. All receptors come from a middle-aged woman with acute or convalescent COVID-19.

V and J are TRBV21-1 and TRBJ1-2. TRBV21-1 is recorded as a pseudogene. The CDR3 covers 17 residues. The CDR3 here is CASSKDPWGEWNYGYTF. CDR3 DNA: TGTGCCAGCAGCAAAGATCCATGGGGGGAATGGAACTATGGCTACACCTTC.

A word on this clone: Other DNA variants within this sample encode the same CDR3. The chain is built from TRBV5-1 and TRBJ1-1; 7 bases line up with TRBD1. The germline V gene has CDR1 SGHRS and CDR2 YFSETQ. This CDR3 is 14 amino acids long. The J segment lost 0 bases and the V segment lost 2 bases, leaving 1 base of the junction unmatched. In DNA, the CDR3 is TGCGCCAGCAGCTTACAGGGGATGAACACTGAAGCTTTCTTT. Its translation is CASSLQGMNTEAFF.

The DNA of the CDR3 is TGCGCCAGCAGGTCTAGAACAGGGGAGGACACTGAAGCTTTCTTT. Residues: CASRSRTGEDTEAFF. V is TRBV5-1 and J is TRBJ1-1; TRBD1 agrees at 7 bases. Germline V gene lookup returns CDR1 SGHRS and CDR2 YFSETQ. Trimming removed 5 bases from V and 3 bases from J; junction bases left unmatched: 10. The CDR3 has 15 residues.

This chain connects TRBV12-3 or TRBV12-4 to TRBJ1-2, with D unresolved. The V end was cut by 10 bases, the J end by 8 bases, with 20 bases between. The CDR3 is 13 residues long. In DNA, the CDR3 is TGTGCCACTCAAGAGGCACGGGTCCACGGCTACACCTTC. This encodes CATQEARVHGYTF.

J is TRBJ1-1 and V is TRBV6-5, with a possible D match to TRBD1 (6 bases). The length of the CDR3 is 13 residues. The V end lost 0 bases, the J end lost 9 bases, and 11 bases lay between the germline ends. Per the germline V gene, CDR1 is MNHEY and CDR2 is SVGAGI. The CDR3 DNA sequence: TGTGCCAGCAGTTACTCACAGGGAGGGAAAGCTTTCTTT. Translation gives CASSYSQGGKAFF.

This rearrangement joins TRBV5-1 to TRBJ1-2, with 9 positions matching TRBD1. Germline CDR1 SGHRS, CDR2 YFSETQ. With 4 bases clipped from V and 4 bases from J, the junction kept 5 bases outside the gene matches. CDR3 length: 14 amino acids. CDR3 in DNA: TGCGCCAGCAGCATCACAGGGGGCTCCTATGGCTACACCTTC. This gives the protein CASSITGGSYGYTF.

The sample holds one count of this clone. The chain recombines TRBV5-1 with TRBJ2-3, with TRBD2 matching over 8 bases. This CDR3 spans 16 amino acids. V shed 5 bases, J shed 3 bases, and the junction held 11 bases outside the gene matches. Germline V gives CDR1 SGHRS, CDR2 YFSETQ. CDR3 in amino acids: CASRHGRGPPTDTQYF. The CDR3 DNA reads TGCGCCAGCAGGCACGGGAGGGGCCCCCCGACAGATACGCAGTATTTT.

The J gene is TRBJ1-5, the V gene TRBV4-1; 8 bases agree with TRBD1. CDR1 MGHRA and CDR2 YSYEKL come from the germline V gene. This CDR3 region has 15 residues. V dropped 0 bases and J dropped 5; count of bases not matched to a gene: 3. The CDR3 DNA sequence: TGCGCCAGCAGCCAAGAGGACAGGGTCGATCAGCCCCAGCATTTT. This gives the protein CASSQEDRVDQPQHF.

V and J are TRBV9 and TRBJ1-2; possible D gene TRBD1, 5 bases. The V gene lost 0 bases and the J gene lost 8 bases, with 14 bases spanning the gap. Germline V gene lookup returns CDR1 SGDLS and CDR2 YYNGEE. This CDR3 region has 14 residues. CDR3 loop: CASSVGAGFEGYTF. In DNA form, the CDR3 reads TGTGCCAGCAGCGTAGGGGCAGGGTTCGAAGGCTACACCTTC.

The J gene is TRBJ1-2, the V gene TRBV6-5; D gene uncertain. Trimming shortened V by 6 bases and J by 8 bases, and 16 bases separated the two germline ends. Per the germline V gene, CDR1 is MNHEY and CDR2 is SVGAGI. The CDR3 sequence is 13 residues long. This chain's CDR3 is CASRVYGTQGYTF. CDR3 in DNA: TGTGCCAGCAGGGTGTACGGTACCCAAGGCTACACCTTC.

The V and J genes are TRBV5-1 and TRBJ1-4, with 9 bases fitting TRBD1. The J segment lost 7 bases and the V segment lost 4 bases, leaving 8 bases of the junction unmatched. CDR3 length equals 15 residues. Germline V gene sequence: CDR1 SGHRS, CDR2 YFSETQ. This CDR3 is CASSRGTGWGEKLFF. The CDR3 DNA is TGCGCCAGCAGCCGTGGGACAGGGTGGGGTGAAAAACTGTTTTTT.

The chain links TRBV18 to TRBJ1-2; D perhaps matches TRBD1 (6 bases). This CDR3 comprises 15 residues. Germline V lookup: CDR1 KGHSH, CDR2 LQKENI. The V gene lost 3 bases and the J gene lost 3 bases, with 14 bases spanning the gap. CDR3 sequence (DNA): TGTGCCAGCTCACCGAGGGAACAGGGATACTATGGCTACACCTTC. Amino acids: CASSPREQGYYGYTF.

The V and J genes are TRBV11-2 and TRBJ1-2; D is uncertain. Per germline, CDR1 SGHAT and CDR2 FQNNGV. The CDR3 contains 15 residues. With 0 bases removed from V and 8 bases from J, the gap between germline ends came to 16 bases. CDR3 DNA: TGTGCCAGCAGCTTAGATCGAGCTGCCGGGGAGGGCTACACCTTC. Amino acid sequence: CASSLDRAAGEGYTF. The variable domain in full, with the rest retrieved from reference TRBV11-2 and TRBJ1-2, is EAGVAQSPRYKIIEKRQSVAFWCNPISGHATLYWYQQILGQGPKLLIQFQNNGVVDDSQLPKDRFSAERLKGVDSTLKIQPAKLEDSAVYLCASSLDRAAGEGYTFGSGTRLTVV.

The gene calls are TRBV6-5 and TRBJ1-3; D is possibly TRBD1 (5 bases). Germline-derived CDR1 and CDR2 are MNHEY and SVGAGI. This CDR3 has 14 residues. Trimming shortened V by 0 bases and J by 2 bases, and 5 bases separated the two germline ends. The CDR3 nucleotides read TGTGCCAGCAGTTACTCAGGGGCTGGAAACACCATATATTTT. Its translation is CASSYSGAGNTIYF.

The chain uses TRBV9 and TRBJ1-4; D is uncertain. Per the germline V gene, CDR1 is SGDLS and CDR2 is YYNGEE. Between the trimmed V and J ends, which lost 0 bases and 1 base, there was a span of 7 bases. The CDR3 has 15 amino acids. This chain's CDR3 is CASSVGSLTNEKLFF. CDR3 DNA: TGTGCCAGCAGCGTAGGTAGTTTAACTAATGAAAAACTGTTTTTT.

CDR3 in DNA: TGTGCCAGCAGCCAGGGCCAGTATGGCTACACCTTC. Protein: CASSQGQYGYTF. V gene TRBV3-1 (or the pseudogene TRBV3-2) combines with J gene TRBJ1-2; D call uncertain. The V and J ends lost 3 bases and 5 bases respectively, with 7 bases between them. The germline gives CDR1 LGHDT, CDR2 YNNKEL (reference sequence). CDR3 length: 12 amino acids.

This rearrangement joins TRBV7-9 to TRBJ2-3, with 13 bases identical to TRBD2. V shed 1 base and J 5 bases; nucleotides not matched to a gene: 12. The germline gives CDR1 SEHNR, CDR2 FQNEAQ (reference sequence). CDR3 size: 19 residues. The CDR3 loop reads CASSLEGPLAGGPEDTQYF. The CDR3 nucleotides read TGTGCCAGCAGCTTAGAGGGCCCACTAGCGGGGGGGCCCGAAGATACGCAGTATTTT. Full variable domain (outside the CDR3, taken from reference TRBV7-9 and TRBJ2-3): DTGVSQNPRHKITKRGQNVTFRCDPISEHNRLYWYRQTLGQGPEFLTYFQNEAQLEKSRLLSDRFSAERPKGSFSTLEIQRTEQGDSAMYLCASSLEGPLAGGPEDTQYFGPGTRLTVL.

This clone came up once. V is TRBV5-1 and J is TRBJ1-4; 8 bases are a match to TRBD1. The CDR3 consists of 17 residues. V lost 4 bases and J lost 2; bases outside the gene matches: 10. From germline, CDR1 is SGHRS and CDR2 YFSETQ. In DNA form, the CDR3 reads TGCGCCAGCAGCCTTGGACAGGGAGGGAAGACTAATGAAAAACTGTTTTTT. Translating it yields CASSLGQGGKTNEKLFF.

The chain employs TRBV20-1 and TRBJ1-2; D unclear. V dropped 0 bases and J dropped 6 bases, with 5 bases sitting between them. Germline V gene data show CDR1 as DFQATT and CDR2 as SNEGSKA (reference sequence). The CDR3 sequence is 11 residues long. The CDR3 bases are TGCAGTGCTAGAGATCGTAATGGCTACACCTTC. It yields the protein CSARDRNGYTF.

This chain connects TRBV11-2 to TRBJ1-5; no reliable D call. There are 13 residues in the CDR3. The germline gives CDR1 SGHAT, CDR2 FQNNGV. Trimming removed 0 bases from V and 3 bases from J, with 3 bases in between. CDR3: CASSLDINQPQHF. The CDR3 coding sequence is TGTGCCAGCAGCTTAGATATCAATCAGCCCCAGCATTTT.

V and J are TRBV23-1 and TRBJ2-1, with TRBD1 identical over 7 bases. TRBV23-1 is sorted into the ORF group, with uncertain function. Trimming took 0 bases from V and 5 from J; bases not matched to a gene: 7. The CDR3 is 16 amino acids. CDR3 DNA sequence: TGCGCCAGCAGTCAATCCCGACAGGGCCCCGACAATGAGCAGTTCTTC. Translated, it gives CASSQSRQGPDNEQFF.

This chain's CDR3 is CASSQGTRGETQYF. CDR3 in DNA: TGCGCCAGCAGCCAAGGGACCCGAGGGGAGACCCAGTACTTC. The chain combines TRBV4-1 with TRBJ2-5; D possibly corresponds to TRBD2 (5 bases). The CDR3 is 14 residues long. Germline lookup yields CDR1 MGHRA and CDR2 YSYEKL. V lost 1 base, J lost 5 bases, and 11 bases lay in between.

For the CDR3, the DNA is TGTGCCAGCAGTTTACCTAATAATGAGCAGTTCTTC. It encodes CASSLPNNEQFF. V is TRBV27 and J is TRBJ2-1; D is ambiguous. Deletions cut 2 bases from V and 7 bases from J, with 6 bases between. The CDR3 runs to 12 residues. Germline loops: CDR1 MNHEY, CDR2 SMNVEV (reference sequence).

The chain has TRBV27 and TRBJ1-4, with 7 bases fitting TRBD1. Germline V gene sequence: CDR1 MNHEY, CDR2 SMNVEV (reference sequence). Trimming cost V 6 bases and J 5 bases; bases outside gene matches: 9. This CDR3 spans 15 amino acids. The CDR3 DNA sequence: TGTGCCAGCAGCCTTCTACAGGGGATCAATGAAAAACTGTTTTTT. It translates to CASSLLQGINEKLFF.

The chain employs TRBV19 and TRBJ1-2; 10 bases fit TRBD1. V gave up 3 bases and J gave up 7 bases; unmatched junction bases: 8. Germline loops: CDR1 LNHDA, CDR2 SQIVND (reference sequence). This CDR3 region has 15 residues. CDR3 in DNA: TGTGCCAGTAGTATCACCGGGACAGGGGTTGGTGGCTACACCTTC. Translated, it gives CASSITGTGVGGYTF.

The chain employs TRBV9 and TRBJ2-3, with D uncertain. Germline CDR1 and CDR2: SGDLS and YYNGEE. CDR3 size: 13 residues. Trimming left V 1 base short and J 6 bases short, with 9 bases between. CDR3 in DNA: TGTGCCAGCAGCGTAAACTTACCCGATACGCAGTATTTT. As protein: CASSVNLPDTQYF.

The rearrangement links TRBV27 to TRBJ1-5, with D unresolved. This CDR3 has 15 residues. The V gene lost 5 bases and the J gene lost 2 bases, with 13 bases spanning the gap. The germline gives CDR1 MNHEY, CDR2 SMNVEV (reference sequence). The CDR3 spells CASSPSGRGNQPQHF. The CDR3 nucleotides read TGTGCCAGCAGTCCCAGTGGGAGGGGCAATCAGCCCCAGCATTTT.